This T cell receptor beta chain derives from a study of cytomegalovirus exposure and HLA in healthy donors. Germline V lookup: CDR1 MNHEY, CDR2 SMNVEV (reference sequence). With V trimmed by 7 bases and J by 7 bases, 10 bases remained unmatched. This CDR3 has 15 residues. The PCR made use of 60 Vbeta and 13 Jbeta primers. The data were produced by immunoSEQ multiplex PCR, yet TCRdb's version contains in-frame clones alone and is incomplete. The table includes 100,000 to 150,000 clones, 60% to 85% detected once. This sequence originates from a man younger than 40 in good health and CMV-seronegative. Sequenced: PBMCs. The chain uses TRBV27 and TRBJ1-6; 7 bases map to TRBD1. Written as DNA, the CDR3 is TGTGCCAGCACCGACTTGACAGGGAGGAATTCACCCCTCCACTTT. This sequence encodes CASTDLTGRNSPLHF.